This record covers a single T cell receptor (beta chain). Its antigen is undetermined. This sample was taken from a study of vaccination effects on CD4 cells after COVID-19. Method: immunoSEQ multiplex PCR; TCRdb's copy keeps in-frame clones and lacks some. The profile shows about 81,000 clones, over 75% of them singletons. Antigen-specific CD4+ T cells were expanded with viral peptide pools in the ViraFEST assay before sequencing. Isolation of CD4+ T cells took place after approximately 10 days of culture. Subjects were given two BNT162b2 or mRNA-1273 vaccine doses. After removal of 5 bases from V and 1 base from J, the junction contained 7 bases not matched to a gene. Germline lookup yields CDR1 MNHEY and CDR2 SVGAGI. CDR3 length equals 15 residues.

The sequence came from a human donor who received a COVID-19 vaccine. This rearrangement joins TRBV6-5 to TRBJ1-2, with 7 bases lining up with TRBD1. Sequenced material: CD4+ T cells from PBMCs cultured with HCoV-OC43 spike peptides, taken after COVID-19 vaccination. Noted subset: HCoV-OC43 spike overlapping peptide pool stimulation. The CDR3 DNA sequence: TGTGCCAGCAGTCCCCCGGACAGGATTAACTATGGCTACACCTTC. Its protein product is CASSPPDRINYGYTF.